The source of this TCR beta chain is a study of identifying expanded T cells in peripheral blood (dated by TCRdb to 2018 to 2020). About the full investigation: Four technical replicates, made by sequencing separate aliquots from the same pool of genomic DNA, were compared pairwise.

The immunoSEQ Assay, which relies on bias-controlled multiplex PCR amplification of genomic DNA, was used to profile TCRbeta CDR3 regions. Under the source paper's analysis protocol: The absolute abundance of each unique TCRbeta CDR3 region was quantified after sequences were collapsed and filtered. Differential abundance was tested with a binomial (Fisher-equivalent) model and with a beta-binomial model adding time-dependent variance fitted from healthy donors. Clones with fewer than 5 combined templates were removed, and a clone was called differentially abundant if the clone's Benjamini-Hochberg FDR was below 0.01. Beta-binomial variance was modeled as a function of total template count across the two samples using the form v = (b*log(k)+a)^2. This is the immuneACCESS table as TCRdb keeps it, with only in-frame sequences that have V and J called. A part of the clones is gone; compared with another copy, unresolved V genes explain less than half, and the rest is unexplained. The V and J calls and the clone size are those of that table, but D and trimming were determined from the DNA. The sample profile shows 60,000 or so clones; about 80% of them were found once. Of the sample, about a fifth is held by the ten largest clones.

Spanning cysteine to phenylalanine, the CDR3 consists of 14 amino acids. The retained sequence is limited to the CDR3, 42 bases, with the frame set at the first base. The germline V gene supplies CDR1 SGHAT and CDR2 FQNNGV. The trim is 5 bases for V and 8 bases for J, with a gap of 16 bases between the germline ends. No immune events, such as infections, were documented for the healthy donors during the collection period. Healthy-donor blood repertoires served as a training cohort to calibrate time-dependent variance in a beta-binomial model of T-cell clone differential abundance. The training cohort was composed of around ten healthy donors, 3 female and 7 male. An age range of about 29 to 65 years, with an average of 43 years, was recorded for the donors. Whole blood from each healthy donor was obtained from a commercial supplier and was collected at three time points around 15 days apart. Genomic DNA was extracted from unsorted whole blood for immunosequencing.

In this sample, this clone turned up many times. Its antigen is not yet known. Per-base quality was not reported, and no clone a single base away is much larger than it. Points the paper makes about the study in general: The binomial model flagged about 1.1 differentially abundant clones between technical replicates but around 15 over approximately 2 weeks and approximately 18 over about 4 weeks. The authors expected biological variance in healthy repertoires might increase further over much longer intervals such as months to years. Both the number of clones called differentially abundant and the false-positive rate were significantly reduced by the beta-binomial model across all healthy-donor time intervals. In all healthy donors, the variance in clone template counts between samples taken around two weeks apart rose significantly as total template count increased.

The sequence was collected from a person aged 18-69 years in good health. Recombination connected TRBV11-2 to TRBJ2-1; the best D guess is TRBD1, with 6 bases matching. The sample was blood. The CDR3 region has the sequence CASSRSQGGYEQFF. DNA sequence: TGTGCCAGCAGCCGCTCACAGGGCGGCTATGAGCAGTTCTTC.